The sequence of this T cell receptor beta chain was determined in a study of blood T cell repertoires in COVID-19. Germline V gives CDR1 SNHLY, CDR2 FYNNEI. Trimming stripped 5 bases from V and 2 bases from J, with 9 bases between. This CDR3 contains 13 residues. The data were produced by immunoSEQ multiplex PCR, yet TCRdb's version contains in-frame clones alone and is incomplete. Among around 380,000 clones, more than 70% were seen once, and the ten largest hold 1.3%. Recovery among Cohort 3 donors was established by two negative PCRs, clearance, or symptom resolution. Source material: PBMCs or T cells enriched from blood (not recorded which). This TCR came from a man aged 25-45 years who had recovered from COVID-19. The rearrangement joins TRBV2 to TRBJ1-2; possibly TRBD1 for D (6 bases). The CDR3: CASSWDTNYGYTF. The CDR3 nucleotides read TGTGCCAGCAGTTGGGACACCAACTATGGCTACACCTTC.